This record covers a single TCR beta chain. The target antigen is unknown. The authors produced TCR alpha and TCR beta cDNA libraries with sample barcodes and UMIs by 5'RACE using constant-segment primers. One entry per CDR3 protein, called by TCRdb with MiXCR from the 5' RACE reads. The sample includes some 49,000 distinct CDR3 sequences, 25% to 30% of them seen just once. Between the trimmed V and J ends, which lost 7 bases and 8 bases, there was a span of 9 bases. The CDR3 contains 11 residues. This entry belongs to a study of T-cell memory formation after mild COVID-19. Study details: TCR clusters were largely donor specific. Overall study results and limits: Contracting clones from day 15 to 85 showed balanced CD4/CD8; later expanders favored CD4+.

The sequenced sample consisted of PBMCs or a T cell subset sorted from them (not recorded which). The clonotype comes from a young man who had mild COVID-19 (a few samples of this study predate the infection). Cell type and time point are not known. The chain uses TRBV12-3 or TRBV12-4 and TRBJ2-1; D not resolved. The CDR3 region has the DNA TGTGCCAGCACCCTTGGGGATGAGCAGTTCTTC. Translation: CASTLGDEQFF.